This T cell receptor beta chain was obtained from a study of spatial heterogeneity in lung cancer. TCRdb itself ran the 5' RACE reads through MiXCR, one entry per CDR3 protein. The profile covers 9,500 to 12,000 distinct CDR3 sequences, with around a quarter appearing a single time and about 33% taken by the ten largest. In its sample, this clonotype was seen a few times. As to time point: sample taken at primary tumor resection. Unsorted whole RNA of tumor, nontumor lung or frozen PBMC was sequenced. The sample here was PBMCs, taken at surgery. The clonotype comes from a female donor with early-stage non-small cell lung cancer.

The CDR3 DNA sequence: TGCGCCAGCAGCTTACGAGTTGCGGGAGGGGCAGATACGCAGTATTTT. Amino acid sequence: CASSLRVAGGADTQYF. This sequence joins TRBV5-1 and TRBJ2-3; 9 nucleotides line up with TRBD2. This CDR3 has 16 residues. CDR1 is SGHRS and CDR2 is YFSETQ in the germline V gene. V lost 2 bases, J lost 4 bases, and 8 bases stayed unmatched.